What follows are 21 T cell receptor beta chains derived from one specimen sequenced in a study of human T cells and chemical hapten exposure. MiXCR was run by TCRdb on the RACE reads, yielding one entry per CDR3 protein. The profile shows 57,000 or so distinct CDR3 sequences, about 10% of them singletons. Specified time point: pre-sensitization, week 0. This sample's treatment: therapeutic diphenylcyclopropenone sensitization with weekly scalp DPC. Sample: whole blood, taken in connection with sensitization to the hapten diphenylcyclopropenone (DPC). The receptors were gathered from a woman in her forties with alopecia areata. Some clones in this sample may be carry-over from other donors' samples.

This clonotype was observed at least ten times. This chain joins TRBV28 and TRBJ1-2; 7 nucleotides agree with TRBD1. The V gene end was trimmed by 6 bases and the J gene end by 4 bases; junction bases not matched to a gene: 5. Germline V gene data show CDR1 as MDHEN and CDR2 as SYDVKM. This CDR3 is built from 13 residues. The CDR3 DNA is TGTGCCAGCAGCTCAGGGGGGACCTATGGCTACACCTTC. Translation gives CASSSGGTYGYTF.

This chain joins TRBV30 and TRBJ1-3; no clear D gene. Germline V gives CDR1 GTSNPN, CDR2 SVGIG (reference sequence). The V and J ends lost 3 bases and 4 bases respectively, with 13 bases between them. The length of the CDR3 is 14 residues. The CDR3 coding sequence is TGTGCCTGGAGATCCCCAGTGGGAGGAAACACCATATATTTT. This translates into CAWRSPVGGNTIYF.

The table lists this clonotype with a few counts. The CDR3 DNA sequence: TGTGCCAGCCACTCTAGCGGGAGCAGGAATGAGCAGTTCTTC. Protein product: CASHSSGSRNEQFF. The chain uses TRBV2 and TRBJ2-1; 10 bases agree with TRBD2. CDR1 and CDR2 (germline): SNHLY, FYNNEI. CDR3 length equals 14 residues. The J segment lost 7 bases and the V segment lost 8 bases, leaving 8 bases of the junction unmatched.

The sample holds a few counts of this clonotype. J is TRBJ2-3 and V is TRBV6-2 or TRBV6-3; D tentatively reads TRBD1 or TRBD2 (6 bases each). This CDR3 has 18 residues. V lost 0 bases, J lost 2 bases, and 18 bases lay in between. CDR1 and CDR2 (germline): MNHEY, SVGEGT. The CDR3 region is CASSYSPGAHEFTDTQYF. CDR3 nucleotide sequence: TGTGCCAGCAGTTACTCGCCGGGGGCCCACGAGTTCACAGATACGCAGTATTTT.

This clonotype appeared many times. This rearrangement joins TRBV6-2 or TRBV6-3 to TRBJ2-1, with 9 bases lining up with TRBD2. Trimming removed 7 bases from V and 5 bases from J; junction bases left unmatched: 6. Germline V gene lookup returns CDR1 MNHEY and CDR2 SVGEGT. This CDR3 has 14 residues. The CDR3 nucleotides are TGTGCCAGCACCTCGACTAGCGGAAACAATGAGCAGTTCTTC. Translation: CASTSTSGNNEQFF.

This clonotype was detected a few times. V is TRBV10-3 and J is TRBJ1-1; no reliable D call. CDR3 length: 14 amino acids. The germline V gene has CDR1 ENHRY and CDR2 SYGVKD. V shed 2 bases and J shed 6 bases, with 13 bases lying between them. The CDR3 DNA reads as TGTGCCATCAGTGAGGTTGGGGAGTCGGCTGAAGCTTTCTTT. It translates to CAISEVGESAEAFF.

The chain recombines TRBV19 with TRBJ1-1, with unresolved D. This CDR3 is built from 12 residues. V lost 5 bases to trimming and J lost 0 bases, with 4 bases between them. CDR1 is LNHDA and CDR2 is SQIVND in the germline V gene (reference sequence). CDR3 nucleotides: TGTGCCAGTAGTCAGATGAACACTGAAGCTTTCTTT. It is translated as CASSQMNTEAFF.

CDR3 in DNA: TGCAGTGCCAGTCCCGGGACAGGGAGCAATCAGCCCCAGCATTTT. Translated: CSASPGTGSNQPQHF. This sequence joins TRBV20-1 and TRBJ1-5, with 9 bases matching TRBD1. The germline gives CDR1 DFQATT, CDR2 SNEGSKA (reference sequence). This CDR3 has 15 amino acids. V shed 6 bases and J 1 base; nucleotides not matched to a gene: 7.

This clonotype was counted ten times or more. The chain uses TRBV19 and TRBJ1-1; D is perhaps TRBD1 (6 bases). The CDR3 sequence is 15 residues long. V lost 5 bases and J lost 7, with 20 bases in between. Germline assignment: CDR1 LNHDA and CDR2 SQIVND (reference sequence). CDR3 region: CASSPGQSQPIEAFF. Here the CDR3 DNA reads TGTGCCAGTAGTCCAGGACAGTCTCAGCCTATTGAAGCTTTCTTT.

This clonotype has a handful of counts. This chain connects TRBV7-2 to TRBJ2-5, with D unclear. Germline V gene lookup returns CDR1 SGHTA and CDR2 FQGNSA. V was trimmed by 2 bases and J by 1 base, leaving 5 bases between them. This CDR3 has 13 residues. CDR3 in DNA: TGTGCCAGCAGCTTAACGGTCCAAGAGACCCAGTACTTC. Translation gives CASSLTVQETQYF.

This clonotype has a handful of counts. The chain links TRBV20-1 to TRBJ2-1; D is perhaps TRBD2 (5 bases). Germline-derived CDR1 and CDR2 are DFQATT and SNEGSKA (reference sequence). The CDR3 is 15 residues long. CDR3 sequence (DNA): TGCAGCCTAAAAGGAGCGGAGATCTCCTACAATGAGCAGTTCTTC. Encoded protein: CSLKGAEISYNEQFF.

In its sample, this clonotype is medium-sized. This chain links TRBV28 with TRBJ1-2; 7 bases are a match to TRBD1. The CDR3 loop spans 16 amino acids. Germline V gives CDR1 MDHEN, CDR2 SYDVKM. The J segment lost 4 bases and the V segment lost 7 bases, leaving 15 bases of the junction unmatched. The CDR3 spells CASTSSQGDEVYGYTF. CDR3 nucleotide sequence: TGTGCCAGCACCTCCTCGCAGGGGGACGAGGTCTATGGCTACACCTTC.

This clonotype was detected many times. This chain connects TRBV30 to TRBJ2-3, with 12 positions matching TRBD2. This CDR3 region has 14 residues. Germline assignment: CDR1 GTSNPN and CDR2 SVGIG (reference sequence). The trim removed 3 bases at V and 4 bases at J, leaving 2 bases unmatched. Here the CDR3 reads CAWRLAGGSDTQYF. CDR3 nucleotides: TGTGCCTGGAGACTAGCGGGGGGCTCAGATACGCAGTATTTT.

The CDR3 DNA sequence: TGCGCCAGCAGCCACGGGACAGCCCAGCATCAGCCCCAGCATTTT. Encoded protein: CASSHGTAQHQPQHF. The chain is built from TRBV4-1 and TRBJ1-5; 7 positions agree with TRBD1. CDR3 length: 15 amino acids. Germline values: CDR1 MGHRA, CDR2 YSYEKL. After removal of 3 bases from V and 5 bases from J, the junction contained 7 bases not matched to a gene.

This clonotype was seen more than once but under ten times. The genes are TRBV2 and TRBJ2-7, with TRBD1 matching 7 bases. V shed 4 bases, J shed 2 bases, and the junction held 11 bases outside the gene matches. Germline CDR1 SNHLY, CDR2 FYNNEI. This CDR3 has 16 residues. The CDR3 sequence: CASSALRDRQTYEQYF. The CDR3 DNA reads as TGTGCCAGCAGTGCTCTCCGGGACAGACAAACCTACGAGCAGTACTTC.

In its sample, this clonotype was seen many times. This rearrangement joins TRBV6-5 to TRBJ1-1; D is ambiguous. CDR3 length equals 14 residues. V lost 0 bases and J lost 1, with 6 bases in between. Looked up from germline, CDR1 is MNHEY and CDR2 is SVGAGI. In DNA, the CDR3 is TGTGCCAGCAGTTACTCGGAGGGGAACACTGAAGCTTTCTTT. This codes for CASSYSEGNTEAFF.

This clonotype was found many times. This rearrangement joins TRBV11-2 to TRBJ1-1; tentatively, D is TRBD1 (5 bases). V gave up 5 bases and J gave up 5 bases, with 6 bases separating them. This CDR3 spans 11 amino acids. In germline, CDR1 is SGHAT, CDR2 FQNNGV. CDR3 bases: TGTGCCAGCAGCGGGACTACTGAAGCTTTCTTT. Encoded protein: CASSGTTEAFF.

This clonotype was counted a few times. The chain uses TRBV5-4 and TRBJ2-5, with D possibly TRBD2 on 5 matching bases. The CDR3 covers 13 residues. The germline gives CDR1 SGHNT, CDR2 YYREEE (reference sequence). V gave up 0 bases and J gave up 3 bases, with 6 bases separating them. CDR3 region: CASSLVREETQYF. The CDR3 nucleotides read TGTGCCAGCAGCTTGGTGAGGGAAGAGACCCAGTACTTC.

This clonotype came up a few times. This chain links TRBV18 with TRBJ1-2, with D unresolved. V gave up 3 bases and J gave up 3 bases, with 17 bases separating them. The CDR3 totals 16 residues. Germline CDR1 and CDR2: KGHSH and LQKENI. The chain's CDR3 is CASSPSSAVRDYGYTF. CDR3 nucleotides: TGTGCCAGCTCACCCTCATCCGCGGTGCGTGACTATGGCTACACCTTC.

This clonotype was seen a few times. The rearrangement uses TRBV29-1 and TRBJ1-1; 9 bases match TRBD1. Germline V lookup: CDR1 SQVTM, CDR2 ANQGSEA. V trimming: 8 bases; J trimming: 3 bases; junction bases outside the gene matches: 4. The CDR3 consists of 12 residues. CDR3 loop: CSTRQGDTEAFF. CDR3 DNA: TGCAGCACCCGACAGGGGGACACTGAAGCTTTCTTT.

The genes are TRBV11-3 and TRBJ2-3; D may be TRBD2 (5 bases). Germline V CDR1 and CDR2: SGHNT, YENEEA. The CDR3 contains 12 residues. V dropped 5 bases and J dropped 12 bases, with 15 bases sitting between them. CDR3 DNA: TGTGCCAGCAGCCAAGGAGGCGTAACCCAGTATTTT. It translates to CASSQGGVTQYF.